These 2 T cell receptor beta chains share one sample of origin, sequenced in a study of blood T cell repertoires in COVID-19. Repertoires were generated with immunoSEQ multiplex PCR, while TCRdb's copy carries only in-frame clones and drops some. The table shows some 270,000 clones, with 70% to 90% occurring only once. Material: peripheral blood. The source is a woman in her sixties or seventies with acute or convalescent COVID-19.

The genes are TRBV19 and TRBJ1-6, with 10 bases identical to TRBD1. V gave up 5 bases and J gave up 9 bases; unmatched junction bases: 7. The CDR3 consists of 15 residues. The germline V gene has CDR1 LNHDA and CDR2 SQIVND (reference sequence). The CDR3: CASSPTGTGVSPLHF. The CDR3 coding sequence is TGTGCCAGTAGTCCGACCGGGACAGGGGTTTCACCCCTCCACTTT.

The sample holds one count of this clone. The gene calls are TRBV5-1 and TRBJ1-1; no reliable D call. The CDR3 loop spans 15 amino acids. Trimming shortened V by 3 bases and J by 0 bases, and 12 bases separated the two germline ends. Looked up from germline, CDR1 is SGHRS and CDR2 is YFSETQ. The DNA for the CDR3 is TGCGCCAGCAGCTCCAATACAGCCCTGAACACTGAAGCTTTCTTT. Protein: CASSSNTALNTEAFF.